A selection of T cell receptor beta chains follows, all from one sample in a study of blood T cell repertoires in COVID-19. Assay: immunoSEQ multiplex PCR; the TCRdb copy retains only in-frame clones and omits some. The table records tens of thousands of clones, around 83% of them present only once. Sequenced input: peripheral blood. The receptors come from a man aged 70-80 years with acute or convalescent COVID-19. Both conserved end residues are part of each CDR3. D genes are given only for firm matches.

TRBJ1-1 - TRBV19 CASSIIRGYLAFF
TRBJ1-1 - TRBV21-1 CASSKGEQDGGEAFF
TRBJ2-5 TRBD2 TRBV3-1/TRBV3-2 CASSQAAAGGGHETQYF
TRBJ2-1 TRBD2 TRBV6-5 CASSLRGGENEQFF
TRBJ2-7 TRBD2 TRBV5-1 CASRWTSGRYYEQYF
TRBJ1-1 - TRBV27 CASSGGLMNTEAFF
TRBJ2-1 TRBD2 TRBV5-1 CASSPQREPYNEQFF
TRBJ1-3 - TRBV5-1 CASSYSGDTGNTIYF
TRBJ1-5 - TRBV30 CAWSENREVNQPQHF
TRBJ2-5 TRBD1 TRBV7-9 CASSSRDRDQETQYF
TRBJ2-1 TRBD2 TRBV19 CASSIDPITSGDFSSYNEQFF
TRBJ2-7 - TRBV18 CASSPARDYEQYF
TRBJ2-5 TRBD1 TRBV6-5 CATRGTGLHQETQYF
TRBJ1-2 - TRBV30 CAWDSNYGYTF
TRBJ2-2 - TRBV4-1 CASSQDPTGTAGELFF
TRBJ1-5 - TRBV19 CASTRDSFSNQPQHF
TRBJ2-2 TRBD2 TRBV5-5 CASSWTSGRNTGELFF
TRBJ1-2 - TRBV7-9 CASSPGQSRGYTF
TRBJ2-1 TRBD2 TRBV29-1 CSVDASSGRDEQFF
TRBJ2-1 TRBD2 TRBV10-2 CASSDLGLAGVSSLNEQFF
TRBJ2-1 - TRBV18 CASSLQGYEQFF
TRBJ1-2 TRBD1 TRBV7-9 CASSLDRHGYTF
TRBJ2-1 TRBD2 TRBV27 CASSSPSGRVYNEQFF
TRBJ2-7 - TRBV5-4 CASSLAVGGAISHEQYF
TRBJ2-2 TRBD1 TRBV7-3 CASSLRNSFRDRRNTGELFF
TRBJ1-1 - TRBV7-3 CASSSTEVEAFF
TRBJ1-1 - TRBV6-5 CASSSGTILDTEAFF
TRBJ2-7 TRBD1 TRBV27 CASSFRGTGESEQYF
TRBJ2-1 - TRBV11-2 CASIPPGAATRGEQFF
TRBJ1-1 - TRBV28 CASRSLDGFNTEAFF
TRBJ1-4 TRBD1 TRBV7-9 CASSLLTGENEKLFF
TRBJ2-1 TRBD1 TRBV6-5 CASRLGQYNDEQFF
TRBJ1-3 - TRBV21-1 CASSKGPGAGNTIYF
TRBJ2-5 TRBD1 TRBV11-2 CASSRQNPTGEAQYF
TRBJ2-3 - TRBV7-3 CASSNLRTDTQYF
TRBJ2-3 TRBD2 TRBV9 CASSYGTRRSTDTQYF
TRBJ1-3 TRBD1 TRBV5-4 CASSLETGAGNTIYF
TRBJ1-1 - TRBV9 CASSVSSWATEAFF
TRBJ2-7 TRBD2 TRBV5-1 CASSPREGRYEQYF
TRBJ1-4 - TRBV18 CASSPQNPINGKLFF
TRBJ1-4 - TRBV30 CAWSVSVMGREKLFF
TRBJ2-1 TRBD2 TRBV19 CASSIYGLAGSYNEQFF
TRBJ2-3 - TRBV24-1 CATILGPRGDTQYF